These 21 T cell receptor beta chains were all obtained from the same sample, sequenced in a study of T cell repertoires in cytomegalovirus infection. TCRdb independently ran MiXCR on the reads; one entry per CDR3 protein. The sample records 200,000 to 250,000 distinct CDR3 sequences, 30% to 45% being singletons. Antigens of these TCRs are unknown. This sample comprised CD8+ T cells from cultured PBMCs, obtained from culture after CMV antigen stimulation. Every receptor here comes from a human donor in good health (CMV status not recorded). Some clones in this sample may be carry-over from other donors' samples.

V gene TRBV28 combines with J gene TRBJ2-7, with D possibly matching TRBD2 (5 bases). CDR3 size: 14 residues. Trimming left V 5 bases short and J 4 bases short, with 15 bases between. CDR1 MDHEN and CDR2 SYDVKM come from the germline V gene. The CDR3 protein is CASSPFGVGYEQYF. The CDR3 DNA reads TGTGCCAGCAGTCCCTTCGGGGTGGGATACGAGCAGTACTTC.

V is TRBV7-8 and J is TRBJ2-7, with TRBD1 matching 9 bases. Germline CDR1 SGHVS, CDR2 FQNEAQ. This CDR3 comprises 16 residues. With 4 bases clipped from V and 4 bases from J, the junction kept 11 bases outside the gene matches. CDR3 sequence: CASSSGRTGALYEQYF. Written as DNA, the CDR3 is TGTGCCAGCAGCTCCGGACGGACAGGGGCCCTTTACGAGCAGTACTTC.

The V gene is TRBV11-2, the J gene TRBJ2-7; 7 nucleotides agree with TRBD2. The V and J ends lost 3 bases and 1 base, in that order; junction bases with no gene match: 6. Germline-derived CDR1 and CDR2 are SGHAT and FQNNGV. The CDR3 covers 15 residues. The CDR3 DNA is TGTGCCAGCAGCTTTGGGGGGGGGGGGTCCTACGAGCAGTACTTC. Residues: CASSFGGGGSYEQYF. Full variable domain (remainder filled in from reference TRBV11-2 and TRBJ2-7): EAGVAQSPRYKIIEKRQSVAFWCNPISGHATLYWYQQILGQGPKLLIQFQNNGVVDDSQLPKDRFSAERLKGVDSTLKIQPAKLEDSAVYLCASSFGGGGSYEQYFGPGTRLTVT.

This chain's CDR3 is CASSRDALSGQTNTEAFF. DNA of the CDR3: TGTGCCAGTAGCCGCGATGCCCTCTCGGGACAGACGAACACTGAAGCTTTCTTT. The rearrangement joins TRBV19 to TRBJ1-1; 7 bases match TRBD1. Germline loops: CDR1 LNHDA, CDR2 SQIVND (reference sequence). V shed 6 bases, J shed 1 base, and the junction held 17 bases outside the gene matches. There are 18 residues in the CDR3.

V is TRBV27 and J is TRBJ2-3; D not resolved. The V gene's germline CDR1 is MNHEY and CDR2 SMNVEV (reference sequence). Trimming removed 2 bases at V and 5 bases at J, with 8 bases between. The CDR3 spans 13 residues. The CDR3 here is CASSLDGGDTQYF. In nucleotides, the CDR3 is TGTGCCAGCAGTTTAGATGGTGGAGATACGCAGTATTTT.

In this sample, this clonotype turned up many times. The chain uses TRBV29-1 and TRBJ2-3; TRBD1 is a possible D gene (5 bases). Germline-derived CDR1 and CDR2 are SQVTM and ANQGSEA. Between the trimmed V and J ends, which lost 7 bases and 4 bases, there was a span of 18 bases. This CDR3 is 14 amino acids long. CDR3 in amino acids: CSAKKNQGSDTQYF. CDR3 in DNA: TGCAGCGCAAAAAAAAACCAGGGATCAGATACGCAGTATTTT.

This clonotype was observed a few times. J is TRBJ1-1 and V is TRBV29-1; the D is unclear. The germline V and J ends were trimmed by 6 bases and 1 base, with 9 bases remaining between them. Germline CDR1 SQVTM, CDR2 ANQGSEA. This CDR3 is built from 12 residues. This CDR3 is CSVERENTEAFF. CDR3 nucleotides: TGCAGCGTCGAAAGGGAGAACACTGAAGCTTTCTTT.

In this sample, this clonotype turned up many times. V is TRBV20-1 and J is TRBJ2-7; possible D gene TRBD2, 5 bases. The ends were cut back, 7 bases at V and 0 bases at J, with 13 bases in the middle. From germline, CDR1 is DFQATT and CDR2 SNEGSKA (reference sequence). This CDR3 has 13 residues. The CDR3 loop reads CSEVGMSSYEQYF. CDR3 sequence (DNA): TGCAGTGAGGTCGGGATGAGCTCCTACGAGCAGTACTTC.

The sample holds a few counts of this clonotype. V and J are TRBV6-5 and TRBJ2-2; tentatively, D is TRBD1 (6 bases). Trimming took off 2 bases at V and 6 bases at J, with 7 bases between the two ends. Germline V gene lookup returns CDR1 MNHEY and CDR2 SVGAGI. This CDR3 contains 13 residues. CDR3 nucleotides: TGTGCCAGCAGTTACAGGGGGTCCGGGGAGCTGTTTTTT. Residues: CASSYRGSGELFF.

The chain is built from TRBV20-1 and TRBJ2-1, with D perhaps being TRBD1 or TRBD2 (5 bases each). Germline values: CDR1 DFQATT, CDR2 SNEGSKA (reference sequence). The CDR3 spans 15 residues. The ends were cut back, 7 bases at V and 0 bases at J, with 16 bases in the middle. CDR3 in amino acids: CSGRMTEASYNEQFF. The CDR3 DNA sequence: TGCAGTGGGAGGATGACAGAAGCCTCCTACAATGAGCAGTTCTTC.

The rearrangement links TRBV27 to TRBJ2-7, with D perhaps TRBD1 or TRBD2 (5 bases each). This CDR3 comprises 14 residues. From germline, CDR1 is MNHEY and CDR2 SMNVEV (reference sequence). Trimming shortened V by 7 bases and J by 7 bases, and 20 bases separated the two germline ends. The CDR3 DNA follows: TGTGCCAGCAATACCGGGACGGATGTGAGGGAGCAGTACTTC. This encodes CASNTGTDVREQYF.

In its sample, this clonotype was seen many times. The chain joins TRBV7-8 to TRBJ1-5; perhaps TRBD1 as D (5 bases). Germline V CDR1 and CDR2: SGHVS, FQNEAQ. The CDR3 runs to 13 residues. V was cut by 3 bases and J by 4 bases, with 7 bases left in between. Here the CDR3 DNA reads TGTGCCAGCAGCTTGGGGCGGAATCAGCCCCAGCATTTT. The encoded protein is CASSLGRNQPQHF.

The chain combines TRBV2 with TRBJ2-1; 13 bases line up with TRBD2. The CDR3 runs to 18 residues. J gave up 0 bases and V 6 bases, and 8 bases lay outside the gene matches. The germline V gene has CDR1 SNHLY and CDR2 FYNNEI. The CDR3 sequence is CASRRTSGSLSSYNEQFF. CDR3 coding DNA: TGTGCCAGCAGGAGGACTAGCGGGAGCCTGAGCTCCTACAATGAGCAGTTCTTC.

In its sample, this clonotype was seen once. The chain has TRBV7-9 and TRBJ2-1; 10 bases match TRBD2. The V gene end was trimmed by 4 bases and the J gene end by 8 bases; junction bases not matched to a gene: 8. Germline V gives CDR1 SEHNR, CDR2 FQNEAQ (reference sequence). The CDR3 is made up of 15 amino acids. The chain's CDR3 is CASSSPGLATHEQFF. CDR3 DNA sequence: TGTGCCAGCAGCTCCCCGGGACTAGCGACCCATGAGCAGTTCTTC.

The CDR3 protein is CASSLAVAGDNEQFF. CDR3 sequence (DNA): TGCGCCAGCAGCTTAGCGGTAGCGGGAGACAATGAGCAGTTCTTC. The chain uses TRBV5-1 and TRBJ2-1; 9 nucleotides match TRBD2. CDR3 length equals 15 residues. Germline V CDR1 and CDR2: SGHRS, YFSETQ. Trimming at V came to 2 bases and at J to 5 bases, leaving 5 bases not matched to a gene.

This clonotype was seen more than once but under ten times. This chain connects TRBV4-1 to TRBJ2-7, with TRBD1 identical over 10 bases. The CDR3 sequence is 16 residues long. J lost 0 bases, V lost 0 bases, and 2 bases had no gene match. CDR1 is MGHRA, CDR2 YSYEKL, per germline. The CDR3 sequence is CASSQDWTGGSYEQYF. CDR3 nucleotides: TGCGCCAGCAGCCAAGATTGGACAGGGGGCTCCTACGAGCAGTACTTC.

The chain uses TRBV2 and TRBJ2-7; maybe TRBD2 (5 bases). From germline, CDR1 is SNHLY and CDR2 FYNNEI. This CDR3 spans 14 amino acids. V was clipped by 5 bases and J by 0 bases, with 11 bases between them. CDR3 bases: TGTGCCAGCAGTTTCGAGGGCTTCTCCTACGAGCAGTACTTC. Amino acids: CASSFEGFSYEQYF.

J is TRBJ2-1 and V is TRBV7-1, with D hard to call. TRBV7-1 is given ORF status, its function remaining uncertain. V lost 10 bases and J lost 2, with 15 bases in between. The CDR3 extends over 14 amino acids. The CDR3 sequence is CATTGLKTYNEQFF. Here the CDR3 DNA reads TGTGCCACTACCGGGTTAAAGACCTACAATGAGCAGTTCTTC.

This clonotype was counted between two and nine times. This chain uses TRBV5-1 with TRBJ2-5, with 9 bases aligning to TRBD1. The CDR3 totals 14 residues. V lost 4 bases and J lost 4; bases outside the gene matches: 5. Looked up from germline, CDR1 is SGHRS and CDR2 is YFSETQ. The CDR3 DNA is TGCGCCAGCAGCCCGGACAGGGGAAGAGAGACCCAGTACTTC. Translating it yields CASSPDRGRETQYF.

The rearrangement links TRBV9 to TRBJ2-2, with D hard to call. The germline V gene encodes CDR1 SGDLS and CDR2 YYNGEE. The V end was cut by 5 bases, the J end by 2 bases, with 13 bases between. The CDR3 consists of 15 residues. This CDR3 is CASRDPEPNTGELFF. The CDR3 region has the DNA TGTGCCAGCAGGGACCCGGAACCTAACACCGGGGAGCTGTTTTTT.

The chain combines TRBV19 with TRBJ2-7, with TRBD2 matching over 7 bases. The ends lost 10 bases at V and 6 bases at J; junction bases unmatched: 9. The CDR3 contains 12 residues. Looked up from germline, CDR1 is LNHDA and CDR2 is SQIVND (reference sequence). The CDR3 here is CATTFGGTEQYF. DNA of the CDR3: TGTGCCACTACGTTCGGGGGGACCGAGCAGTACTTC.